This TCR beta chain was documented in a study of blood T cell repertoires in COVID-19. At the level of the study: Researchers got acute and convalescent COVID-19 samples from the United States, Italy and Spain. Sample material is recorded as cDNA or gDNA derived from T cells, B-cell-depleted T cells, or PBMCs.

Original methodology: Amplifying reference gene primers gave estimates of nucleated cell counts. Sequenced by immunoSEQ multiplex PCR; TCRdb stores in-frame clones only, minus some. V and J calls and clone size are those listed in that table; D and trimming were worked out from the DNA. The sample has 150,000 to 200,000 clones, about 78% seen once. V lost 3 bases, J lost 2 bases, and 9 bases stayed unmatched. Germline loops: CDR1 SGHTA, CDR2 FQGNSA. This CDR3 is built from 16 residues. This TCR was recovered from a woman in her forties or fifties with active or convalescent COVID-19. The sequenced sample was peripheral blood. V and J are TRBV7-2 and TRBJ2-5; TRBD1 matches at 7 bases. CDR3 protein: CASSLGISRGQETQYF. In nucleotides, the CDR3 is TGTGCCAGCAGCTTGGGTATTAGCAGGGGGCAAGAGACCCAGTACTTC.